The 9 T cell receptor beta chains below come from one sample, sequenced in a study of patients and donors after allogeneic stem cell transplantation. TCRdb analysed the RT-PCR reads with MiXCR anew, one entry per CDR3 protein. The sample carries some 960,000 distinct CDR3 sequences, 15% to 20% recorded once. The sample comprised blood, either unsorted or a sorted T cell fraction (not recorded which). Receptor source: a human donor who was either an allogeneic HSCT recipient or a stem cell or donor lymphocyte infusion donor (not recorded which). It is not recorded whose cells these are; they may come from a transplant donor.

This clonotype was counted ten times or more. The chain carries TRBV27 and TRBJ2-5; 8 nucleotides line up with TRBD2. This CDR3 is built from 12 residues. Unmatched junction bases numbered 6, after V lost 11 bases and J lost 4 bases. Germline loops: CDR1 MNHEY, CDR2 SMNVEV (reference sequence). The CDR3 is CALKRELETQYF. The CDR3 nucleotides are TGTGCCTTAAAGCGGGAGCTAGAGACCCAGTACTTC.

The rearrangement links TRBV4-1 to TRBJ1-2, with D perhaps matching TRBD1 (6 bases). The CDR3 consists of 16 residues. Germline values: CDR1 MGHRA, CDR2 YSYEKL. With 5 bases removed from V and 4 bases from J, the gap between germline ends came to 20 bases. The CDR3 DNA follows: TGCGCCAGCAGCTTAAGGCCTCTTAGCAGGGGCTATGGCTACACCTTC. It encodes CASSLRPLSRGYGYTF.

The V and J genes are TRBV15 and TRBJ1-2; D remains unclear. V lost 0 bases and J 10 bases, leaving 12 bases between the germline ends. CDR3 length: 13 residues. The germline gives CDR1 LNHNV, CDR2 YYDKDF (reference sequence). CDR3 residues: CATSRDRPGLYTF. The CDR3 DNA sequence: TGTGCCACCAGCAGAGATCGTCCGGGTCTCTACACCTTC.

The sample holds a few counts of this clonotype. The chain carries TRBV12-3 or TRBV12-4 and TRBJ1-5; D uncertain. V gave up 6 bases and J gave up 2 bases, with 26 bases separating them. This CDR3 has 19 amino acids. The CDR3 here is CASRVSRVLGSGGNQPQHF. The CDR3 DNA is TGTGCCAGCAGAGTCAGTAGGGTTTTAGGTTCGGGTGGCAATCAGCCCCAGCATTTT.

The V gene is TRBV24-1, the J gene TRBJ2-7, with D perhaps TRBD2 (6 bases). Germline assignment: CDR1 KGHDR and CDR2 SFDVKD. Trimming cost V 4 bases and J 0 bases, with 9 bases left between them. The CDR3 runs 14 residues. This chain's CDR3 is CATSESGGSYEQYF. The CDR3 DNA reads TGTGCCACCAGTGAGTCCGGGGGCTCCTACGAGCAGTACTTC.

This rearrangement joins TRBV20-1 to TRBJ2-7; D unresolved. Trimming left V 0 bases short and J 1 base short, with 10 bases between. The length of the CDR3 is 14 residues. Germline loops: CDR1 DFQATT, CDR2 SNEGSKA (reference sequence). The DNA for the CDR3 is TGCAGTGCTAGAGATCTAACAACTTCCTACGAGCAGTACTTC. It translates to CSARDLTTSYEQYF.

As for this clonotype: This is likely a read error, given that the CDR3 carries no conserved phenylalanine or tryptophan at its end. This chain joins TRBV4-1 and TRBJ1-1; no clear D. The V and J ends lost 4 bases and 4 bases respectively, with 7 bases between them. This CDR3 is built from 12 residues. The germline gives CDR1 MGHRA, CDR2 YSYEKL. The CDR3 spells CASSPSATEAFL. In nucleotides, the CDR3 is TGCGCCAGCAGCCCCTCGGCCACTGAAGCTTTCTTA.

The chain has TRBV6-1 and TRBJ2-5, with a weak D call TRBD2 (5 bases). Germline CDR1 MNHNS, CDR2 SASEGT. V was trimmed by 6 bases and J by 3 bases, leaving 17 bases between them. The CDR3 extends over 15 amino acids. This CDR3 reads CASRTIRDPKETQYF. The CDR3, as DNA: TGTGCCAGCAGAACTATCCGGGATCCCAAAGAGACCCAGTACTTC.

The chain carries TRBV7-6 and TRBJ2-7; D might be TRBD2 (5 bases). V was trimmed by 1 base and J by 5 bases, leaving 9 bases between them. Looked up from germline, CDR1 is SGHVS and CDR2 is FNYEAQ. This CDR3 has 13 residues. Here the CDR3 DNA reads TGTGCCAGCAGCTTAGATGACGGGAACGAGCAGTACTTC. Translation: CASSLDDGNEQYF.